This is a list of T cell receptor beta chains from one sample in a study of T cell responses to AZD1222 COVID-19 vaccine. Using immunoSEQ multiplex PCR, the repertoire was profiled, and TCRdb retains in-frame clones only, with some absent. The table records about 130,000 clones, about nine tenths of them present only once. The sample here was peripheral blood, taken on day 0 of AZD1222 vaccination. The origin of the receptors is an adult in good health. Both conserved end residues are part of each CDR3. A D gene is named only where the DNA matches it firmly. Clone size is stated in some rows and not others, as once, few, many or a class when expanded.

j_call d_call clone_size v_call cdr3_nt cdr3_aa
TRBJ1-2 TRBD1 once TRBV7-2 TGTGCCAGCAGCTTCACCGAGAGACAGGGGTATGGCTACACCTTC CASSFTERQGYGYTF
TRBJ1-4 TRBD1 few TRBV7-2 TGTGCCAGCAGCCTCCGGGACAGGGGAAAGGTCAATGAAAAACTGTTTTTT CASSLRDRGKVNEKLFF
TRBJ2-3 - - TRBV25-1 TGTGCCAGCAGTGAAGTTCAGGCAGATACGCAGTATTTT CASSEVQADTQYF
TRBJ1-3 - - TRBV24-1 TGTGCCACCAGTGATTGGGTCGCAGGCAGAAACACCATATATTTT CATSDWVAGRNTIYF
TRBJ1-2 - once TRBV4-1 TGCGCCAGCAGCCAAGTGTCGGGTAGGGGGGAGGGCTACACCTTC CASSQVSGRGEGYTF
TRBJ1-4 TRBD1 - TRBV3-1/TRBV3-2 TGTGCCAGCAGCCCCCGACAGGGTGCGAGTGCAACTAATGAAAAACTGTTTTTT CASSPRQGASATNEKLFF
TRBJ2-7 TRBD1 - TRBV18 TGTTCCAGCACAGGAGGACAGGGCCTTACCTACGAGCAGTACTTC CSSTGGQGLTYEQYF
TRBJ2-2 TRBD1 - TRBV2 TGTGCCAGCAGGAGGGACAGGGGGCCCGGGGAGCTGTTTTTT CASRRDRGPGELFF
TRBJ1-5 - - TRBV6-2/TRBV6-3 TGTGCCAGCAGTCGACAGAATCAGCCCCAGCATTTT CASSRQNQPQHF
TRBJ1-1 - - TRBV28 TGTGCCAGCAGTTTGGTTCCGGTGGACACTGAAGCTTTCTTT CASSLVPVDTEAFF
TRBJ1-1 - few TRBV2 TGTGCCAGCAGTGAATCCCGAGGGGATGCCACTGAAGCTTTCTTT CASSESRGDATEAFF
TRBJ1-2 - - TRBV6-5 TGTGCCAGCAGGATACAGAACCTAAACTATGGCTACACCTTC CASRIQNLNYGYTF
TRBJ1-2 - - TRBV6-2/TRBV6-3 TGTGCCAGCAGTTACCTAGTCGGGGGCTACACCTTC CASSYLVGGYTF
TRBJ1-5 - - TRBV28 TGTGCCAGCAGTTTAGGTCTCCCGGACAGCAATCAGCCCCAGCATTTT CASSLGLPDSNQPQHF
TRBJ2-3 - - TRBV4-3 TGCGCCAGCAGCCAGGAGAGATATGTGGGGACAGATACGCAGTATTTT CASSQERYVGTDTQYF
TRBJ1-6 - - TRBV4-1 TGCGCCAGCAGCCCCGGAGAGTATAATTCACCCCTCCACTTT CASSPGEYNSPLHF
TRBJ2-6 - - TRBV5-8 TGTGCCAGCAACTTAGTCGTCAGGGACTCTGGGGCCAACGTCCTGACTTTC CASNLVVRDSGANVLTF
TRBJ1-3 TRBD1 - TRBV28 TGTGCCACCTCGCTCCGGACAGGCGTACCCTCTGGAAACACCATATATTTT CATSLRTGVPSGNTIYF
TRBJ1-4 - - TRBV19 TGTGCCAGTAGAGACCTAGCGACTGAAAAACTGTTTTTT CASRDLATEKLFF
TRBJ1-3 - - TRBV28 TGTGCCAGCATACCGTGGGGGGTCTTCTCTGGAAACACCATATATTTT CASIPWGVFSGNTIYF
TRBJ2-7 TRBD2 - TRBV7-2 TGTGCCAGCAGCTTACGGACTAGCGGTTCCTACGAGCAGTACTTC CASSLRTSGSYEQYF
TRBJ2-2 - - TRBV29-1 TGCAGCGTTGGGGGGATTAGCACCGGGGAGCTGTTTTTT CSVGGISTGELFF
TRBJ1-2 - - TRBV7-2 TGTGCCAGCAGCTTAAACTCCTATGGCTACACCTTC CASSLNSYGYTF
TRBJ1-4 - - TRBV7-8 TGTGCCAGCAGCTTCAGGGTTCGGGAAAAACTGTTTTTT CASSFRVREKLFF
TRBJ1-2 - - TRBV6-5 TGTGCCAGCAGACGCGAAGGTGGCTACACCTTC CASRREGGYTF
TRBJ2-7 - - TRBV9 TGTGCCAGCAAGATCAGGCGGACCAAAAAGGGCGACGAGCAGTACTTC CASKIRRTKKGDEQYF
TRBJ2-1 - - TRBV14 TGTGCCAGCAGCCAAGATCTAGGGTATGAGCAGTTCTTC CASSQDLGYEQFF
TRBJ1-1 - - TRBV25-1 TGTGCCAGCAGTGCCTTAGGGGGGGGGAGCACTGAAGCTTTCTTT CASSALGGGSTEAFF
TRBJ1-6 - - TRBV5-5 TGTGCCAGCAGCTTGTTGCCAGGGTCTTCACCCCTCCACTTT CASSLLPGSSPLHF
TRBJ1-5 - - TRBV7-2 TGTGCCAGCAGCCCCCCGTCAGGGCCCCAGCATTTT CASSPPSGPQHF
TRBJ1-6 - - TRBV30 TGTGCCTCTTCCGGGACGGATAATTCACCCCTCCACTTT CASSGTDNSPLHF
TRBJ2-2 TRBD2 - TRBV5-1 TGCGCCAGCAGCTCTCCCTCTAGCGGGGGGCCGAACACCGGGGAGCTGTTTTTT CASSSPSSGGPNTGELFF
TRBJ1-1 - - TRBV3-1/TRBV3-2 TGTGCCAGCAGCCAAGCAGGCAGGCCGGCAGGGACTGAAGCTTTCTTT CASSQAGRPAGTEAFF
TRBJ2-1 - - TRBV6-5 TGTGCCAGCAGTCAATACAATGAGCAGTTCTTC CASSQYNEQFF
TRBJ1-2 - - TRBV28 TGTGCCAGCAGAAAGGGGCTCCTAGCTGGCTACACCTTC CASRKGLLAGYTF
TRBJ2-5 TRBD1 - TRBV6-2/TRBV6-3 TGTGCCAGCAGTTACTCTATACGCTGGGACAGCGAGTACCAAGAGACCCAGTACTTC CASSYSIRWDSEYQETQYF
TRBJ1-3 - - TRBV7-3 TGTGCCAGCAGCTTAATCCCTCCCCAGGGTAGCTCTGGAAACACCATATATTTT CASSLIPPQGSSGNTIYF
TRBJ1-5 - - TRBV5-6 TGTGCCAGCAGCTTAGGTAGGCTCAATCAGCCCCAGCATTTT CASSLGRLNQPQHF
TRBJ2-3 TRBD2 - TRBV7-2 TGTGCCAGCAGCCAAACCGGGAGGGCAGATACGCAGTATTTT CASSQTGRADTQYF
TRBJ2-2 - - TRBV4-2 TGTGCCAGCAGCCTATACACGGTTAACACCGGGGAGCTGTTTTTT CASSLYTVNTGELFF
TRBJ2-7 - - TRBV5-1 TGCGCCAGCTCCCCTGGGGGCGCCTACGAGCAGTACTTC CASSPGGAYEQYF
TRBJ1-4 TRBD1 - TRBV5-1 TGCGCCAGCAGCTCCGGACAGGGACGGGGTAATGAAAAACTGTTTTTT CASSSGQGRGNEKLFF
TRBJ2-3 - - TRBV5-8 TGTGCCAGCAGCTCACGACTGACTAGTAAGGCTACGCAGTATTTT CASSSRLTSKATQYF
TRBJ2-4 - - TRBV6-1 TGTGCCAGCAGTGACAGGGACATTCAGTACTTC CASSDRDIQYF